The 30 T cell receptor beta chains below come from one sample, sequenced in a study of patients and donors after allogeneic stem cell transplantation. TCRdb used MiXCR to reprocess the RT-PCR reads, holding one entry per CDR3 protein. The sample comprises some 960,000 distinct CDR3 sequences, more than 15% of which are singletons, and 5.5% to 6.5% rests with the top ten. Specimen: blood, either unsorted or a sorted T cell fraction (not recorded which). The source is a human donor who was either an allogeneic HSCT recipient or a stem cell or donor lymphocyte infusion donor (not recorded which). It is not recorded whose cells these are; they may come from a transplant donor.

The sample holds many counts of this clonotype. The chain links TRBV12-3 or TRBV12-4 to TRBJ1-2, with TRBD1 matching 8 bases. This CDR3 is 14 amino acids long. Unmatched junction bases numbered 7, after V lost 3 bases and J lost 7 bases. The CDR3 DNA sequence: TGTGCCAGCAGTTTTCGACAGGGGAAGGGTGGCTACACCTTC. Encoded protein: CASSFRQGKGGYTF.

V and J are TRBV29-1 and TRBJ2-7; 8 bases are shared with TRBD2. V trimming: 4 bases; J trimming: 0 bases; junction bases outside the gene matches: 17. Per the germline V gene, CDR1 is SQVTM and CDR2 is ANQGSEA. The CDR3 spans 18 residues. CDR3 sequence: CSVAVPPTRTSSSYEQYF. The CDR3 DNA sequence: TGCAGCGTTGCGGTCCCCCCGACCCGGACTAGCAGCTCCTACGAGCAGTACTTC.

This clonotype was seen a handful of times. The chain links TRBV7-2 to TRBJ2-4, with TRBD1 as a possible D gene (5 bases). In germline, CDR1 is SGHTA, CDR2 FQGNSA. Between the trimmed V and J ends, which lost 1 base and 1 base, there was a span of 11 bases. This CDR3 region has 16 residues. The CDR3 DNA sequence: TGTGCCAGCAGCTTAGGCAGGGTTGAGGCCAAAAACATTCAGTACTTC. Its translation: CASSLGRVEAKNIQYF.

This clonotype appeared a few times. This chain links TRBV29-1 with TRBJ2-3, with D perhaps given as TRBD1 or TRBD2 (5 bases each). CDR1 SQVTM and CDR2 ANQGSEA come from the germline V gene. CDR3 length: 14 amino acids. Trimming shortened V by 6 bases and J by 3 bases, and 16 bases separated the two germline ends. The CDR3 loop reads CSVGEMTETDTQYF. The CDR3 nucleotides are TGCAGCGTGGGGGAGATGACAGAGACAGATACGCAGTATTTT.

This clonotype was detected only a few times. The V gene is TRBV29-1, the J gene TRBJ1-2; no clear D gene. V was shortened by 1 base and J by 8 bases, with 8 bases between the two germline ends. Germline V gives CDR1 SQVTM, CDR2 ANQGSEA. There are 11 residues in the CDR3. DNA for the CDR3: TGCAGCGTTGAAGGTCCTAGAGGCTACACCTTC. Its translation is CSVEGPRGYTF.

This clonotype was counted ten times or more. The chain carries TRBV10-3 and TRBJ2-3; unclear D gene. V shed 1 base and J shed 2 bases, with 1 base lying between them. Germline V CDR1 and CDR2: ENHRY, SYGVKD. CDR3 length: 12 residues. CDR3: CAISEFTDTQYF. Written as DNA, the CDR3 is TGTGCCATCAGTGAGTTCACAGATACGCAGTATTTT.

The chain recombines TRBV10-3 with TRBJ2-5, with 8 bases aligning to TRBD2. CDR1 ENHRY and CDR2 SYGVKD come from the germline V gene. The V and J ends lost 10 bases and 2 bases, in that order; junction bases with no gene match: 9. The CDR3 is made up of 14 amino acids. The CDR3 protein is CATATTSGQETQYF. CDR3 nucleotide sequence: TGTGCCACGGCTACCACTAGCGGACAAGAGACCCAGTACTTC.

The rearrangement joins TRBV20-1 to TRBJ1-1; a weak D match, TRBD1 (6 bases). This CDR3 spans 16 amino acids. Trimming took 0 bases from V and 6 from J, leaving 20 bases between them. Germline lookup yields CDR1 DFQATT and CDR2 SNEGSKA (reference sequence). The CDR3 is CSARDPNRENWSEAFF. CDR3 bases: TGCAGTGCTAGAGATCCTAACAGGGAGAACTGGTCTGAAGCTTTCTTT.

The chain combines TRBV7-8 with TRBJ1-2, with D uncertain. Looked up from germline, CDR1 is SGHVS and CDR2 is FQNEAQ. The CDR3 spans 12 residues. V shed 5 bases and J shed 7 bases, with 11 bases lying between them. The CDR3 loop is CASSTSVGGYTF. The CDR3 DNA reads as TGTGCCAGCAGCACCTCTGTTGGTGGCTACACCTTC.

The chain recombines TRBV4-2 with TRBJ2-1; TRBD2 might be the D (5 bases). The CDR3 extends over 17 amino acids. Trimming stripped 0 bases from V and 7 bases from J, with 19 bases between. CDR1 and CDR2 from the germline V gene are LGHNA and YNFKEQ. The DNA for the CDR3 is TGTGCCAGCAGCCAAGATTGGCGGAGCGGTTCCTGGAATGAGCAGTTCTTC. This codes for CASSQDWRSGSWNEQFF.

The V gene is TRBV5-4, the J gene TRBJ2-1; unclear D gene. V shed 2 bases and J shed 6 bases, with 9 bases lying between them. Looked up from germline, CDR1 is SGHNT and CDR2 is YYREEE (reference sequence). The length of the CDR3 is 13 residues. CDR3 region: CASSFGITNEQFF. In nucleotides, the CDR3 is TGTGCCAGCAGCTTCGGTATAACCAATGAGCAGTTCTTC.

A few counts support this clonotype. This chain joins TRBV4-1 and TRBJ2-1; D is undetermined. The CDR3 runs to 13 residues. Germline V gene sequence: CDR1 MGHRA, CDR2 YSYEKL. The V end lost 4 bases, the J end lost 4 bases, and 8 bases lay between the germline ends. The CDR3 nucleotides read TGCGCCAGCAGCCTCGTGGCGTACAATGAGCAGTTCTTC. Amino acids: CASSLVAYNEQFF.

The sample holds many counts of this clonotype. This chain connects TRBV5-6 to TRBJ2-3, with 10 bases fitting TRBD1. Looked up from germline, CDR1 is SGHDT and CDR2 is YYEEEE. The V segment lost 4 bases and the J segment 4 bases; nucleotides outside the gene matches: 6. The CDR3 is 15 residues long. The CDR3 region has the DNA TGTGCCAGCAGCCTCGACAGGGGGCTGGCAGATACGCAGTATTTT. Translated, it gives CASSLDRGLADTQYF.

This clonotype showed up just a few times. This chain uses TRBV5-1 with TRBJ1-4; possibly TRBD1 for D (6 bases). Germline CDR1 reads SGHRS; CDR2 reads YFSETQ. The CDR3 has 17 residues. The V and J ends lost 4 bases and 0 bases respectively, with 16 bases between them. The CDR3 nucleotides are TGCGCCAGCAGCAACCCCCAGGGGCCCGCAACTAATGAAAAACTGTTTTTT. Translating it yields CASSNPQGPATNEKLFF.

This clonotype was seen more than once but under ten times. The V gene is TRBV6-1, the J gene TRBJ1-4, with 7 bases fitting TRBD1. The germline gives CDR1 MNHNS, CDR2 SASEGT. V dropped 5 bases and J dropped 0; count of bases not matched to a gene: 3. This CDR3 comprises 15 residues. In DNA form, the CDR3 reads TGTGCCAGCAGTAGGGGGCGAGCAACTAATGAAAAACTGTTTTTT. This gives the protein CASSRGRATNEKLFF.

In this sample, this clonotype turned up a few times. The chain recombines TRBV20-1 with TRBJ2-3, with D perhaps matching TRBD1 (5 bases). In germline, CDR1 is DFQATT, CDR2 SNEGSKA (reference sequence). The CDR3 is made up of 16 amino acids. V was trimmed by 3 bases and J by 1 base, leaving 17 bases between them. The CDR3 DNA sequence: TGCAGTGCTAGGGGGCTTGGGCCGCGTGGCACAGATACGCAGTATTTT. Encoded protein: CSARGLGPRGTDTQYF.

This clonotype was found a few times. The DNA of the CDR3 is TGTGCCAGCAGTCGAGACAGGGCTACCCAGTACTTC. This translates into CASSRDRATQYF. The chain is built from TRBV12-3 or TRBV12-4 and TRBJ2-5, with 7 positions matching TRBD1. The CDR3 consists of 12 residues. Trimming at V came to 5 bases and at J to 8 bases, leaving 5 bases not matched to a gene.

This clonotype has a handful of counts. This chain connects TRBV3-1 to TRBJ1-2; TRBD1 matches 7 bases. The CDR3 sequence is 14 residues long. Trimming at V came to 3 bases and at J to 6 bases, leaving 7 bases not matched to a gene. Germline CDR1 is LGHDT and CDR2 is YNNKEL (reference sequence). The CDR3 here is CASSQHTGENGYTF. The CDR3, as DNA: TGTGCCAGCAGCCAGCACACAGGGGAGAATGGCTACACCTTC.

This clonotype was seen repeatedly, ten times or more. This chain connects TRBV28 to TRBJ1-4; D might be TRBD1 (5 bases). Germline CDR1 is MDHEN and CDR2 is SYDVKM. Trimming pared 6 bases from V and 7 bases from J, leaving 21 bases between. The CDR3 runs 16 residues. DNA of the CDR3: TGTGCCAGCAGCATCTTTCATCGGGGGTACGTTGAAAAACTGTTTTTT. It codes for CASSIFHRGYVEKLFF.

This clonotype was counted ten times or more. V and J are TRBV12-3 or TRBV12-4 and TRBJ1-2, with 9 bases aligning to TRBD1. The length of the CDR3 is 15 residues. With V trimmed by 5 bases and J by 5 bases, 9 bases remained unmatched. The DNA of the CDR3 is TGTGCCAGCAGTCCGTGGGACAGGGTGAAGTATGGCTACACCTTC. Translation gives CASSPWDRVKYGYTF.

In this sample, this clonotype turned up a few times. The chain has TRBV7-2 and TRBJ2-3; D gene uncertain. CDR3 length: 12 amino acids. V was cut by 7 bases and J by 1 base, with 6 bases left in between. Germline lookup yields CDR1 SGHTA and CDR2 FQGNSA. CDR3 DNA sequence: TGTGCCAGCACCTGGCGCACAGATACGCAGTATTTT. Amino acids: CASTWRTDTQYF. Looking up the rest from reference TRBV7-2 and TRBJ2-3 gives the full variable domain: GAGVSQSPSNKVTEKGKDVELRCDPISGHTALYWYRQSLGQGLEFLIYFQGNSAPDKSGLPSDRFSAERTGGSVSTLTIQRTQQEDSAVYLCASTWRTDTQYFGPGTRLTVL.

This clonotype turned up a few times. At one end the junction does not follow the germline gene, possibly because of a read error. This chain joins TRBV5-1 and TRBJ2-6; possible D gene TRBD1, 5 bases. Germline-derived CDR1 and CDR2 are SGHRS and YFSETQ. The CDR3 covers 16 residues. CDR3 nucleotides: TGCGCCAGCAGCACGGACCCCTTCTCTGGGGCCAACGTCTTGACTTTC. This sequence encodes CASSTDPFSGANVLTF.

This chain uses TRBV13 with TRBJ2-1, with TRBD2 matching over 11 bases. Germline V CDR1 and CDR2: PRHDT, FYEKMQ (reference sequence). The CDR3 is made up of 17 amino acids. V shed 4 bases, J shed 7 bases, and the junction held 12 bases outside the gene matches. In nucleotides, the CDR3 is TGTGCCAGCAGCTCCACCACTTCTAGCGGGAGGCAAAATGAGCAGTTCTTC. Translated: CASSSTTSSGRQNEQFF.

This clonotype showed up just a few times. The gene calls are TRBV5-1 and TRBJ2-5; 9 nucleotides agree with TRBD2. Germline CDR1 reads SGHRS; CDR2 reads YFSETQ. J was trimmed by 2 bases and V by 6 bases; bases with no gene match: 5. The CDR3 loop spans 14 amino acids. CDR3 region: CASTTTSGQETQYF. The CDR3 DNA reads as TGCGCCAGCACAACGACTAGCGGACAAGAGACCCAGTACTTC.

A few counts support this clonotype. The chain combines TRBV25-1 with TRBJ1-6; 7 bases match TRBD1. V was clipped by 2 bases and J by 7 bases; unmatched bases: 5. This CDR3 comprises 15 residues. Germline V lookup: CDR1 MGHDK, CDR2 SYGVNS. CDR3 residues: CASSEGGTENSPLHF. The CDR3 region has the DNA TGTGCCAGCAGTGAAGGCGGGACAGAGAATTCACCCCTCCACTTT.

This chain uses TRBV20-1 with TRBJ1-3, with 9 bases identical to TRBD1. The trim removed 1 base at V and 0 bases at J, leaving 19 bases unmatched. The V gene's germline CDR1 is DFQATT and CDR2 SNEGSKA (reference sequence). The length of the CDR3 is 21 residues. CDR3 sequence reads: CSARVPGQGLLPTVSGNTIYF. The CDR3, as DNA: TGCAGTGCTAGAGTCCCGGGACAGGGCCTTCTACCAACGGTCTCTGGAAACACCATATATTTT.

This clonotype showed up just a few times. This chain links TRBV12-3 or TRBV12-4 with TRBJ1-5; TRBD1 aligns across 9 bases. Trimming at V came to 6 bases and at J to 2 bases, leaving 5 bases not matched to a gene. The CDR3 extends over 15 amino acids. Here the CDR3 reads CASRPQGARNQPQHF. The CDR3 DNA reads as TGTGCCAGCAGACCACAGGGGGCACGCAATCAGCCCCAGCATTTT.

The sample holds a few counts of this clonotype. The V gene is TRBV30, the J gene TRBJ1-1; no clear D gene. The CDR3 extends over 14 amino acids. V gave up 4 bases and J gave up 1 base, with 13 bases separating them. Germline CDR1 and CDR2: GTSNPN and SVGIG (reference sequence). The CDR3 sequence: CAWTLGNWNTEAFF. The CDR3 region has the DNA TGTGCCTGGACGTTAGGGAATTGGAACACTGAAGCTTTCTTT.

This clonotype was counted at least ten times. The rearrangement joins TRBV24-1 to TRBJ2-2, with D hard to call. V was shortened by 2 bases and J by 2 bases, with 5 bases between the two germline ends. Germline V lookup: CDR1 KGHDR, CDR2 SFDVKD. The CDR3 extends over 14 amino acids. The CDR3 sequence: CATSDSLNTGELFF. CDR3 in DNA: TGTGCCACCAGTGATTCACTCAACACCGGGGAGCTGTTTTTT.

This clonotype was recorded many times. The chain uses TRBV12-3 or TRBV12-4 and TRBJ2-1; D is possibly TRBD1 (5 bases). Trimming took 8 bases from V and 8 from J, leaving 16 bases between them. This CDR3 contains 13 residues. The CDR3 DNA is TGTGCCAGCGAAACGTTAGGGGTCGATGAGCAGTTCTTC. Amino acid sequence: CASETLGVDEQFF.